A single sample is the source of the 18 T cell receptor beta chains below, sequenced in a study of spatial heterogeneity in lung cancer. Specified time point: sample taken at primary tumor resection. Sequencing was performed on whole RNA extracted from tumor and nontumor lung tissue, or from frozen PBMC, and the material was left unsorted. TCRdb re-derived calls from the 5' RACE reads in MiXCR, one entry per CDR3 protein. This sample has approximately 40,000 distinct CDR3 sequences; around 7.5% occur once, and the top ten carry 25% to 35%. The sample was PBMCs, taken at surgery. The origin of the receptors is a male donor with early-stage non-small cell lung cancer.

The rearrangement joins TRBV28 to TRBJ1-1; D uncertain. CDR1 is MDHEN and CDR2 is SYDVKM in the germline V gene. The CDR3 runs to 15 residues. V was shortened by 2 bases and J by 1 base, with 11 bases between the two germline ends. CDR3 sequence reads: CASSLLLASNTEAFF. CDR3 DNA sequence: TGTGCCAGCAGTTTACTCCTCGCTTCGAACACTGAAGCTTTCTTT. Using reference TRBV28 and TRBJ1-1 for the parts outside the CDR3, the full variable domain is DVKVTQSSRYLVKRTGEKVFLECVQDMDHENMFWYRQDPGLGLRLIYFSYDVKMKEKGDIPEGYSVSREKKERFSLILESASTNQTSMYLCASSLLLASNTEAFFGQGTRLTVV.

The V gene is TRBV12-3 or TRBV12-4, the J gene TRBJ2-1; D is perhaps TRBD1 (5 bases). This CDR3 comprises 16 residues. V was trimmed by 7 bases and J by 1 base, leaving 17 bases between them. Here the CDR3 reads CASTPVGDFSYNEQFF. CDR3 sequence (DNA): TGTGCCAGCACCCCGGTAGGGGATTTTTCCTACAATGAGCAGTTCTTC.

A note on this clonotype: This clone may be a read error of a much larger clone one base away. J is TRBJ1-5 and V is TRBV7-2; TRBD1 is a possible D gene (5 bases). This CDR3 comprises 14 residues. Looked up from germline, CDR1 is SGHTA and CDR2 is FQGNSA. The CDR3: CASSPDNSNRPQHF. The CDR3 DNA reads as TGTGCCAGCAGCCCGGACAACAGCAATCGGCCCCAGCATTTT.

This clonotype was seen ten or more times. This chain connects TRBV5-6 to TRBJ2-7; no definite D call. The germline CDR1 and CDR2 sequences are SGHDT and YYEEEE. The V and J ends lost 2 bases and 3 bases respectively, with 3 bases between them. This CDR3 spans 11 amino acids. The CDR3 is CASSLHYEQYF. For the CDR3, the DNA is TGTGCCAGCAGCTTACACTACGAGCAGTACTTC.

In this sample, this clonotype turned up many times. The chain uses TRBV29-1 and TRBJ2-5; the D is unclear. Germline V gene lookup returns CDR1 SQVTM and CDR2 ANQGSEA. The CDR3 sequence is 11 residues long. The CDR3 is CSLVQRETQYF. In nucleotides, the CDR3 is TGCAGTCTCGTCCAGAGAGAGACCCAGTACTTC.

This clonotype showed up many times. The gene calls are TRBV6-5 and TRBJ2-7; 10 bases line up with TRBD1. The J segment lost 6 bases and the V segment lost 5 bases, leaving 7 bases of the junction unmatched. The germline V gene encodes CDR1 MNHEY and CDR2 SVGAGI. The CDR3 contains 14 residues. The CDR3 region has the DNA TGTGCCAGCAGTCCCGGGACAGGGGTGGGCGAGCAGTACTTC. This sequence encodes CASSPGTGVGEQYF.

The chain links TRBV11-2 to TRBJ2-2; D is unresolved. Germline CDR1 reads SGHAT; CDR2 reads FQNNGV. There are 14 residues in the CDR3. Trimming removed 5 bases at V and 6 bases at J, with 13 bases between. The CDR3 here is CASSLPLGSGELFF. CDR3 sequence (DNA): TGTGCCAGCAGCCTACCCCTAGGATCCGGGGAGCTGTTTTTT.

The J gene is TRBJ1-2, the V gene TRBV9, with D possibly TRBD1 on 5 matching bases. This CDR3 region has 15 residues. V was shortened by 7 bases and J by 4 bases, with 20 bases between the two germline ends. Germline CDR1 and CDR2: SGDLS and YYNGEE. CDR3 amino acids: CASRKRQSSVYGYTF. CDR3 bases: TGTGCCAGCCGAAAACGACAGTCCTCAGTCTATGGCTACACCTTC.

Ten or more counts support this clonotype. For the CDR3, the DNA is TGTGCCAGCAGTCCGAACAGACAGGGGGCTGCTGAAGCTTTCTTT. Translating gives CASSPNRQGAAEAFF. The chain employs TRBV12-3 or TRBV12-4 and TRBJ1-1; 10 bases are shared with TRBD1. Unmatched junction bases numbered 9, after V lost 5 bases and J lost 6 bases. This CDR3 has 15 amino acids.

A few counts support this clonotype. This chain's CDR3 is CATSDLDPNTGELFF. CDR3 DNA sequence: TGTGCCACCAGTGATTTGGACCCTAACACCGGGGAGCTGTTTTTT. The chain has TRBV24-1 and TRBJ2-2, with D hard to call. The length of the CDR3 is 15 residues. V was clipped by 0 bases and J by 2 bases, with 6 bases between them. Per the germline V gene, CDR1 is KGHDR and CDR2 is SFDVKD.

CDR3 sequence reads: CSAVLSSGNTIYF. DNA for the CDR3: TGCAGTGCTGTCCTCAGCTCTGGAAACACCATATATTTT. This sequence joins TRBV20-1 and TRBJ1-3; D call uncertain. Germline V gives CDR1 DFQATT, CDR2 SNEGSKA (reference sequence). V lost 5 bases to trimming and J lost 0 bases, with 8 bases between them. This CDR3 is 13 amino acids long.

The chain is built from TRBV29-1 and TRBJ1-1; 11 nucleotides line up with TRBD1. V lost 2 bases to trimming and J lost 11 bases; unmatched junction nucleotides: 7. Germline CDR1 reads SQVTM; CDR2 reads ANQGSEA. This CDR3 comprises 13 residues. The CDR3 reads CSVERDRGGRAFF. As DNA, the CDR3 is TGCAGCGTTGAAAGGGACAGGGGGGGAAGGGCTTTCTTT. The full variable domain, in which reference TRBV29-1 and TRBJ1-1 provide the parts outside the CDR3, is SAVISQKPSRDICQRGTSLTIQCQVDSQVTMMFWYRQQPGQSLTLIATANQGSEATYESGFVIDKFPISRPNLTFSTLTVSNMSPEDSSIYLCSVERDRGGRAFFGQGTRLTVV.

This clonotype was recorded at least ten times. The genes are TRBV25-1 and TRBJ1-2; 11 nucleotides match TRBD1. Germline V CDR1 and CDR2: MGHDK, SYGVNS. The CDR3 runs to 13 residues. V dropped 11 bases and J dropped 6; count of bases not matched to a gene: 8. The CDR3 DNA is TGTGCCGACTTAGGACAGGGGGCGCATGGCTACACCTTC. Amino acid sequence: CADLGQGAHGYTF.

This clonotype was counted many times. The rearrangement links TRBV20-1 to TRBJ2-1, with D possibly TRBD1 on 6 matching bases. Germline V CDR1 and CDR2: DFQATT, SNEGSKA (reference sequence). This CDR3 region has 14 residues. Deletions cut 4 bases from V and 5 bases from J, with 15 bases between. The CDR3 loop is CSAIGQTRDNEQFF. Written as DNA, the CDR3 is TGCAGTGCTATTGGACAGACAAGGGACAATGAGCAGTTCTTC.

This clonotype was seen ten or more times. The chain recombines TRBV27 with TRBJ2-7; 10 bases line up with TRBD2. CDR1 is MNHEY and CDR2 is SMNVEV in the germline V gene (reference sequence). There are 13 residues in the CDR3. Germline trimming cut 6 bases from V and 4 bases from J; bases unmatched to any gene: 3. CDR3 coding DNA: TGTGCCAGCAGCAGGGGACTAGCGTACGAGCAGTACGTC. It yields the protein CASSRGLAYEQYV.

This clonotype was detected many times. The rearrangement joins TRBV7-3 to TRBJ2-5, with D perhaps matching TRBD2 (5 bases). The V end lost 2 bases, the J end lost 5 bases, and 12 bases lay between the germline ends. The germline V gene has CDR1 SGHTA and CDR2 FQGTGA. The CDR3 contains 14 residues. The chain's CDR3 is CASSLRGYEETQYF. The CDR3 DNA reads TGTGCCAGCAGCTTACGAGGGTATGAGGAGACCCAGTACTTC. The full variable domain, with the rest looked up from reference TRBV7-3 and TRBJ2-5, is GAGVSQTPSNKVTEKGKYVELRCDPISGHTALYWYRQSLGQGPEFLIYFQGTGAADDSGLPNDRFFAVRPEGSVSTLKIQRTERGDSAVYLCASSLRGYEETQYFGPGTRLLVL.

This clonotype showed up many times. The chain uses TRBV2 and TRBJ1-2, with D unclear. V lost 5 bases to trimming and J lost 3 bases, with 13 bases between them. The CDR3 covers 14 residues. Germline V gives CDR1 SNHLY, CDR2 FYNNEI. The CDR3 is CASSRTETYYGYTF. As DNA, the CDR3 is TGTGCCAGCAGTAGGACGGAGACCTACTATGGCTACACCTTC.

This clonotype was picked up a small number of times. The genes are TRBV6-2 or TRBV6-3 and TRBJ1-1, with D tentatively TRBD1 (5 bases). Between the trimmed V and J ends, which lost 2 bases and 3 bases, there was a span of 7 bases. The V gene's germline CDR1 is MNHEY and CDR2 SVGEGT. This CDR3 comprises 13 residues. Here the CDR3 reads CASSYRGHTEAFF. The DNA for the CDR3 is TGTGCCAGCAGTTACAGGGGACACACTGAAGCTTTCTTT.